A selection of T cell receptor beta chains follows, all from one sample in a study of T cells in Graves' hyperthyroidism and ophthalmopathy. TCRdb reprocessed the multiplex PCR reads with MiXCR, giving one entry per CDR3 protein. The data show about 350,000 distinct CDR3 sequences, approximately 15% seen once. The sequenced material came from blood. These receptors originate from a woman aged 25-40 years with Graves' hyperthyroidism. CDR3s include the opening cysteine and the closing phenylalanine or tryptophan.

V: TRBV24-1; length: 16; J: TRBJ2-1; CDR3: CATSDLTGFDRSEQFF
V: TRBV28; length: 15; J: TRBJ2-4; CDR3: CASSFSGLAKNIQYF
V: TRBV29-1; length: 11; J: TRBJ1-1; CDR3: CSVTTNTEAFF
V: TRBV27; length: 17; J: TRBJ2-1; CDR3: CASSPGAGLISYNEQFF
V: TRBV7-9; length: 11; J: TRBJ2-1; CDR3: CASSLEQEQFF
V: TRBV28; length: 15; J: TRBJ1-5; CDR3: CAGGGRMFSNQPQHF
V: TRBV7-2; length: 15; J: TRBJ2-3; CDR3: CASSLERTFRDTQYF
V: TRBV28; length: 18; J: TRBJ1-6; CDR3: CASSLSPGLGTGESPLHF
V: TRBV20-1; length: 14; J: TRBJ1-5; CDR3: CSARREGFNQPQHF
V: TRBV6-5; length: 15; J: TRBJ2-5; CDR3: CASSYPLLYQETQYF
V: TRBV29-1; length: 15; J: TRBJ2-5; CDR3: CSVGRRDRALETQYF
V: TRBV7-9; length: 13; J: TRBJ2-7; CDR3: CASSPGRRYEQYF
V: TRBV7-3; length: 15; J: TRBJ2-7; CDR3: CASTGGREEPYEQYF
V: TRBV10-2; length: 17; J: TRBJ2-6; CDR3: CASSVRTGDSGANVLTF
V: TRBV12-5; length: 14; J: TRBJ2-7; CDR3: CASGSGTGEYEQYF
V: TRBV20-1; length: 14; J: TRBJ1-5; CDR3: CSARTGIGNQPQHF
V: TRBV5-1; length: 16; J: TRBJ2-7; CDR3: CASSLLAGQGGDEQYF
V: TRBV6-1; length: 13; J: TRBJ2-7; CDR3: CASSDVGYYEQYF
V: TRBV20-1; length: 18; J: TRBJ2-4; CDR3: CSAPPASGRHVAKNIQYF
V: TRBV3-1; length: 17; J: TRBJ2-2; CDR3: CASSHVEAPEGTGELFF
V: TRBV12-3/TRBV12-4; length: 14; J: TRBJ2-2; CDR3: CASSRQSGTGELFF
V: TRBV9; length: 17; J: TRBJ2-1; CDR3: CASSPRLAASSYNEQFF
V: TRBV6-1; length: 14; J: TRBJ2-1; CDR3: CASSLGQLLNEQFF
V: TRBV19; length: 12; J: TRBJ2-7; CDR3: CASSMGHYEQYF
V: TRBV5-6; length: 14; J: TRBJ2-5; CDR3: CASSWGRLQETQYF
V: TRBV2; length: 13; J: TRBJ2-7; CDR3: CASSGGKAYEQYF
V: TRBV20-1; length: 11; J: TRBJ2-1; CDR3: CSARDVPQQFF
V: TRBV28; length: 14; J: TRBJ2-5; CDR3: CASSFRRTQETQYF
V: TRBV6-1; length: 14; J: TRBJ1-1; CDR3: CASSPDRLNTEAFF
V: TRBV2; length: 13; J: TRBJ1-2; CDR3: CASRLPANYGYTF
V: TRBV12-3/TRBV12-4; length: 16; J: TRBJ2-3; CDR3: CASTFRASQVTDTQYF
V: TRBV28; length: 12; J: TRBJ2-3; CDR3: CATDDSTDTQYF
V: TRBV12-3/TRBV12-4; length: 14; J: TRBJ2-1; CDR3: CASSLPGSESEQFF
V: TRBV10-3; length: 16; J: TRBJ2-5; CDR3: CAIILGPEMKQETQYF
V: TRBV7-9; length: 15; J: TRBJ2-1; CDR3: CASSSTGTAYNEQFF
V: TRBV7-9; length: 13; J: TRBJ1-4; CDR3: CASHDWGKGKLFF
V: TRBV25-1; length: 11; J: TRBJ1-2; CDR3: CASSENYGYTF
V: TRBV28; length: 12; J: TRBJ2-1; CDR3: CASWLSGSEQFF
V: TRBV12-3/TRBV12-4; length: 14; J: TRBJ2-7; CDR3: CASSPSTVTGEQYF
V: TRBV12-3/TRBV12-4; length: 13; J: TRBJ2-2; CDR3: CASSRGPGGELFF
V: TRBV7-9; length: 15; J: TRBJ2-5; CDR3: CASSFAGSQGETQYF
V: TRBV10-1; length: 15; J: TRBJ2-3; CDR3: CASSENGPPDDTQYF
V: TRBV4-3; length: 18; J: TRBJ2-3; CDR3: CASSQGAPGLAVTDTQYF
V: TRBV14; length: 16; J: TRBJ2-3; CDR3: CASSQLEGGHGNTQYF
V: TRBV24-1; length: 14; J: TRBJ2-2; CDR3: CATSVGGNTGELFF
V: TRBV28; length: 11; J: TRBJ2-7; CDR3: CASSAVYEQYF
V: TRBV5-6; length: 14; J: TRBJ2-3; CDR3: CASSGEGERDTQYF